The T cell receptor beta chain described here comes from a study of blood T cells in healthy people across ages. The study, taken as a whole, reports: A strong correlation was found between TCR beta diversity and the percentage of naive T cells. Higher diversity and more naive CD4+ cells were features of long-lived donors, compared to aged donors.

Sample-barcoded 5' priming and a J-beta primer mix drove a second PCR of about 7 to 11 cycles. Each cDNA molecule carried a tag from a template-switch adaptor that contained 12 random nucleotides. MiXCR, run by TCRdb on the 5' RACE reads, gives a single entry per CDR3 protein. The table lists some 920,000 distinct CDR3 sequences, approximately 50% of them singletons. The CDR3 has 14 amino acids. V was clipped by 4 bases and J by 2 bases, with 11 bases between them. From germline, CDR1 is LGHDT and CDR2 YNNKEL (reference sequence). Total RNA was extracted at no less than 6 micrograms per sample. This clonotype was counted only a few times. Its antigen remains unidentified.

The sequenced sample consisted of blood. V and J are TRBV3-1 and TRBJ1-2; D uncertain. This clonotype was sampled from a woman aged 55-69 years in good health. The CDR3 reads CASSPLFKNYGYTF. In DNA form, the CDR3 reads TGTGCCAGCAGCCCCTTGTTTAAGAACTATGGCTACACCTTC. Combining the CDR3 with reference TRBV3-1 and TRBJ1-2 gives the whole variable domain DTAVSQTPKYLVTQMGNDKSIKCEQNLGHDTMYWYKQDSKKFLKIMFSYNNKELIINETVPNRFSPKSPDKAHLNLHINSLELGDSAVYFCASSPLFKNYGYTFGSGTRLTVV.